This T cell receptor beta chain derives from a study of read filtering for tumor transcriptome and immune sequencing. As for the study in general: Under 10 patients were R-ISS I, roughly 15 were R-ISS II, about seven were R-ISS III. DNase treatment preceded whole-transcriptome library preparation. Whole-study findings and limits: RNA-seq captured clonotypes less deeply and reliably than IR-seq.

The V gene's germline CDR1 is MDHEN and CDR2 SYDVKM. This CDR3 is built from 13 residues. V dropped 2 bases and J dropped 2 bases, with 6 bases sitting between them. This library used around 400 ng RNA and molecular barcoded adaptors spanning alpha/delta and beta/gamma chains. TCRdb reanalysed the reads using MiXCR and keeps one entry per CDR3 protein. In the table there are about 45,000 distinct CDR3 sequences, around 21% of which are singletons. This clonotype was seen ten or more times. The antigen remains unidentified. The rearrangement uses TRBV28 and TRBJ1-1; D ambiguous. Material: a population of CD138-negative cells sorted from bone marrow. This TCR was sampled from a donor at least 40 years old with multiple myeloma. CDR3 protein: CASSLDFNTEAFF. CDR3 nucleotide sequence: TGTGCCAGCAGTTTAGATTTTAACACTGAAGCTTTCTTT. Full variable domain (rest looked up from reference TRBV28 and TRBJ1-1): DVKVTQSSRYLVKRTGEKVFLECVQDMDHENMFWYRQDPGLGLRLIYFSYDVKMKEKGDIPEGYSVSREKKERFSLILESASTNQTSMYLCASSLDFNTEAFFGQGTRLTVV.